A single sample is the source of the 23 T cell receptor beta chains below, sequenced in a study of blood T cell repertoires in COVID-19. Libraries were prepared by immunoSEQ multiplex PCR; TCRdb keeps only in-frame clonotypes and omits some of them. Counted here are some 320,000 clones, 89% occurring once; the ten biggest clones make up more than 9.5%. Sequencing used peripheral blood. Source of these receptors: a woman aged 25-40 years with COVID-19, enrolled during active disease.

This chain links TRBV18 with TRBJ2-7; a weak D match, TRBD1 (5 bases). V lost 3 bases to trimming and J lost 3 bases, with 15 bases between them. Germline CDR1 is KGHSH and CDR2 is LQKENI. This CDR3 spans 15 amino acids. The CDR3 bases are TGTGCCAGCTCACCGGCTAAGAGACAGTTCTACGAGCAGTACTTC. This codes for CASSPAKRQFYEQYF.

The chain carries TRBV14 and TRBJ1-6; D remains unclear. The V end lost 8 bases, the J end lost 0 bases, and 17 bases lay between the germline ends. The CDR3 sequence is 17 residues long. The germline V gene encodes CDR1 SGHDN and CDR2 FVKESK. The CDR3 loop reads CASSKFHGSSYNSPLHF. The CDR3 DNA follows: TGTGCCAGCTCTAAGTTTCACGGGAGCTCCTATAATTCACCCCTCCACTTT.

The chain is built from TRBV5-5 and TRBJ2-7; 11 bases agree with TRBD2. Germline V CDR1 and CDR2: SGHKS, YYEKEE (reference sequence). The trim removed 2 bases at V and 2 bases at J, leaving 3 bases unmatched. This CDR3 contains 15 residues. The CDR3: CASSLGTSGTYEQYF. CDR3 bases: TGTGCCAGCAGCTTAGGGACTAGCGGAACCTACGAGCAGTACTTC.

The rearrangement uses TRBV30 and TRBJ1-5, with 7 bases lining up with TRBD1. V dropped 0 bases and J dropped 7; count of bases not matched to a gene: 3. This CDR3 contains 13 residues. Germline V gene lookup returns CDR1 GTSNPN and CDR2 SVGIG (reference sequence). CDR3 bases: TGTGCCTGGAGTGTACAGGGGAGCCAGCCCCAGCATTTT. Protein sequence: CAWSVQGSQPQHF.

The V gene is TRBV11-1, the J gene TRBJ2-7; D unresolved. The CDR3 has 13 amino acids. CDR1 and CDR2 (germline): SGHAT, FQDESV (reference sequence). V was trimmed by 1 base and J by 2 bases, leaving 6 bases between them. The CDR3 loop is CASSLERAYEQYF. The CDR3, as DNA: TGTGCCAGCAGCTTAGAGCGCGCCTACGAGCAGTACTTC.

V is TRBV6-5 and J is TRBJ2-2; 10 bases line up with TRBD1. The V segment lost 4 bases and the J segment 6 bases; nucleotides outside the gene matches: 5. There are 15 residues in the CDR3. Germline V gives CDR1 MNHEY, CDR2 SVGAGI. The CDR3 here is CASSSTGGSAGELFF. In nucleotides, the CDR3 is TGTGCCAGCAGTTCGACAGGGGGCTCGGCCGGGGAGCTGTTTTTT.

For this clone: This same CDR3 is encoded by further DNA sequences in the sample. This sequence joins TRBV19 and TRBJ1-2; no clear D gene. The ends were cut back, 1 base at V and 8 bases at J, with 8 bases in the middle. Germline values: CDR1 LNHDA, CDR2 SQIVND (reference sequence). This CDR3 is 12 amino acids long. The CDR3 sequence is CASSIGGDGYTF. CDR3 in DNA: TGTGCCAGTAGTATAGGAGGCGACGGCTACACCTTC.

The chain employs TRBV6-5 and TRBJ1-1, with no clear D. Germline-derived CDR1 and CDR2 are MNHEY and SVGAGI. Trimming removed 6 bases at V and 0 bases at J, with 11 bases between. CDR3 length: 14 amino acids. The CDR3 DNA is TGTGCCAGCAGCACCCCAGGTTTGAACACTGAAGCTTTCTTT. Translated, it gives CASSTPGLNTEAFF.

The chain carries TRBV7-9 and TRBJ2-5; 9 nucleotides align to TRBD2. This CDR3 comprises 17 residues. With 0 bases clipped from V and 5 bases from J, the junction kept 10 bases outside the gene matches. Per the germline V gene, CDR1 is SEHNR and CDR2 is FQNEAQ (reference sequence). CDR3 region: CASSLAAGGPLEETQYF. The CDR3 DNA is TGTGCCAGCAGCTTAGCAGCGGGGGGCCCTTTGGAGGAGACCCAGTACTTC.

This sequence joins TRBV7-9 and TRBJ2-5; 8 bases agree with TRBD2. CDR1 is SEHNR and CDR2 is FQNEAQ in the germline V gene (reference sequence). This CDR3 is built from 17 residues. V lost 3 bases and J lost 3; bases outside the gene matches: 12. CDR3 sequence (DNA): TGTGCCAGCAGCTTTCGCCCCGGGACTAGTTGGAAAGAGACCCAGTACTTC. Protein: CASSFRPGTSWKETQYF.

J is TRBJ2-2 and V is TRBV4-2; 11 bases align to TRBD2. This CDR3 has 16 residues. V gave up 5 bases and J gave up 8 bases; unmatched junction bases: 10. Germline CDR1 is LGHNA and CDR2 is YNFKEQ. CDR3 sequence (DNA): TGTGCCAGCAGCAATGGACTAGCGGGCAACGGGGGGGAGCTGTTTTTT. It translates to CASSNGLAGNGGELFF.

This clone was seen only once. The V call is TRBV18, the J call TRBJ2-7, with D perhaps matching TRBD2 (6 bases). The CDR3 totals 15 residues. With 2 bases removed from V and 3 bases from J, the gap between germline ends came to 14 bases. The germline V gene encodes CDR1 KGHSH and CDR2 LQKENI. The DNA for the CDR3 is TGTGCCAGCTCACCAGGGGGGATAGCTATCTACGAGCAGTACTTC. Translating gives CASSPGGIAIYEQYF.

On this clone: This sample includes further DNA sequences coding for the same CDR3. The chain uses TRBV5-6 and TRBJ2-7; D not certain. The CDR3 consists of 13 residues. Germline loops: CDR1 SGHDT, CDR2 YYEEEE. The V end was cut by 3 bases, the J end by 2 bases, with 9 bases between. CDR3 nucleotides: TGTGCCAGCAGCTATCCCGGAGCCTACGAGCAGTACTTC. It encodes CASSYPGAYEQYF.

The V and J genes are TRBV28 and TRBJ2-7; possibly TRBD2 for D (6 bases). This CDR3 is 14 amino acids long. Trimming shortened V by 5 bases and J by 3 bases, and 14 bases separated the two germline ends. Per germline, CDR1 MDHEN and CDR2 SYDVKM. CDR3 in DNA: TGTGCCAGCAGTCCCACGGGGGAGGTCTACGAGCAGTACTTC. It encodes CASSPTGEVYEQYF.

V gene TRBV3-1 (or the pseudogene TRBV3-2) combines with J gene TRBJ2-7, with a possible D match to TRBD1 (5 bases). This CDR3 is built from 15 residues. Per the germline V gene, CDR1 is LGHDT and CDR2 is YNNKEL (reference sequence). V lost 4 bases and J 2 bases, leaving 15 bases between the germline ends. This chain's CDR3 is CASSPASQGTYEQYF. The DNA of the CDR3 is TGTGCCAGCAGCCCCGCGTCTCAGGGAACCTACGAGCAGTACTTC.

V and J are TRBV7-2 and TRBJ2-1; 8 bases are a match to TRBD2. This CDR3 comprises 15 residues. J lost 9 bases, V lost 8 bases, and 15 bases had no gene match. The germline gives CDR1 SGHTA, CDR2 FQGNSA. The CDR3 region has the DNA TGTGCCAGCCCGTCCCCCCGGGGGGGCCGGAGTGAGCAGTTCTTC. This sequence encodes CASPSPRGGRSEQFF.

V usage is TRBV6-5 and J usage is TRBJ2-3; the D is unclear. Germline V gives CDR1 MNHEY, CDR2 SVGAGI. There are 15 residues in the CDR3. Trimming cost V 5 bases and J 4 bases, with 16 bases left between them. The CDR3 sequence: CASSPSRGTADTQYF. The CDR3 DNA reads TGTGCCAGCAGTCCTTCCAGAGGTACGGCAGATACGCAGTATTTT.

V usage is TRBV9 and J usage is TRBJ1-2; 8 bases are shared with TRBD1. V gave up 0 bases and J gave up 8 bases; unmatched junction bases: 6. CDR3 length: 14 residues. Germline V gene data show CDR1 as SGDLS and CDR2 as YYNGEE. The CDR3 bases are TGTGCCAGCAGCGTAGGCCAGGGGGCGGGAGGCTACACCTTC. Translated: CASSVGQGAGGYTF. The full variable domain, in which reference TRBV9 and TRBJ1-2 provide the parts outside the CDR3, is DSGVTQTPKHLITATGQRVTLRCSPRSGDLSVYWYQQSLDQGLQFLIQYYNGEERAKGNILERFSAQQFPDLHSELNLSSLELGDSALYFCASSVGQGAGGYTFGSGTRLTVV.

This sequence joins TRBV23-1 and TRBJ2-7, with TRBD1 matching 7 bases. Being an ORF, TRBV23-1 has a function that is uncertain. This CDR3 is 10 amino acids long. The CDR3 region has the DNA TGCGGGACAGGACCCTACGAGCAGTACTTC. This codes for CGTGPYEQYF.

The chain couples TRBV5-1 to TRBJ2-5; D perhaps matches TRBD1 (6 bases). V dropped 1 base and J dropped 0 bases, with 10 bases sitting between them. In germline, CDR1 is SGHRS, CDR2 YFSETQ. This CDR3 contains 15 residues. Here the CDR3 reads CASSLSQGYQETQYF. The CDR3 DNA reads TGCGCCAGCAGCTTGTCGCAGGGGTACCAAGAGACCCAGTACTTC.

This sequence joins TRBV6-4 and TRBJ2-1; 10 nucleotides align to TRBD2. This CDR3 is built from 15 residues. The germline CDR1 and CDR2 sequences are MRHNA and SNTAGT. The junction had 4 bases not matched to a gene; V was cut back by 3 bases and J by 5 bases. The CDR3 spells CASSDLAGADNEQFF. In DNA form, the CDR3 reads TGTGCCAGCAGTGATCTAGCGGGGGCGGACAATGAGCAGTTCTTC.

The DNA for the CDR3 is TGTGCCAGCAGCTTGACAGCCACTTTGGCGAACTATGGCTACACCTTC. Translation: CASSLTATLANYGYTF. The chain joins TRBV7-9 to TRBJ1-2; a possible D gene is TRBD1 (5 bases). CDR3 size: 16 residues. Trimming removed 3 bases at V and 2 bases at J, with 16 bases between. The germline V gene has CDR1 SEHNR and CDR2 FQNEAQ (reference sequence).

The J gene is TRBJ1-2, the V gene TRBV4-2, with D unresolved. Looked up from germline, CDR1 is LGHNA and CDR2 is YNFKEQ. The germline V and J ends were trimmed by 0 bases and 4 bases, with 12 bases remaining between them. The CDR3 runs to 15 residues. CDR3 DNA sequence: TGTGCCAGCAGCCAAGAAGGGCGGGATCGCTATGGCTACACCTTC. It yields the protein CASSQEGRDRYGYTF.